These 32 T cell receptor beta chains came from one sample sequenced in a study of blood T cells in healthy people across ages. The use of a sample-barcoded 5' primer and a J-beta primer mix characterized a second PCR of roughly 7 to 11 cycles. TCRdb independently ran MiXCR on the 5' RACE reads; one entry per CDR3 protein. The data show 1.5 million to 2 million distinct CDR3 sequences, with roughly 49% seen just once and approximately 2% held by the top ten. Sequencing was carried out using blood. All receptors derive from a middle-aged woman in good health.

The chain recombines TRBV11-2 with TRBJ2-1; 7 bases line up with TRBD2. CDR1 is SGHAT and CDR2 is FQNNGV in the germline V gene. V shed 1 base, J shed 2 bases, and the junction held 23 bases outside the gene matches. This CDR3 is 22 amino acids long. DNA for the CDR3: TGTGCCAGCAGCTTAGGGTGGTTTCGGGCGGGGGAGAGTGCATTAGCCTACAATGAGCAGTTCTTC. Translating gives CASSLGWFRAGESALAYNEQFF.

This clonotype was counted once. The V and J genes are TRBV3-1 and TRBJ2-2; TRBD1 is a possible D gene (7 bases). The CDR3 is 15 amino acids. V lost 4 bases and J 1 base, leaving 10 bases between the germline ends. The germline CDR1 and CDR2 sequences are LGHDT and YNNKEL (reference sequence). The CDR3 DNA sequence: TGTGCCAGCAGCCGGAGGGGGCAGAACACCGGGGAGCTGTTTTTT. Translating it yields CASSRRGQNTGELFF.

The V gene is TRBV9, the J gene TRBJ1-6; D is undetermined. Germline CDR1 is SGDLS and CDR2 is YYNGEE. Trimming left V 0 bases short and J 0 bases short, with 7 bases between. The CDR3 is 16 residues long. CDR3 amino acids: CASSVGKSSYNSPLHF. Here the CDR3 DNA reads TGTGCCAGCAGCGTAGGAAAGAGCTCCTATAATTCACCCCTCCACTTT.

V is TRBV6-2 or TRBV6-3 and J is TRBJ2-7; D perhaps matches TRBD2 (5 bases). The CDR3 loop spans 15 amino acids. CDR1 is MNHEY and CDR2 is SVGEGT in the germline V gene. Trimming took 0 bases from V and 5 from J, leaving 14 bases between them. The CDR3 DNA sequence: TGTGCCAGCAGTTACTCGAGAGGGCCCCTTGACGAGCAGTACTTC. This encodes CASSYSRGPLDEQYF.

This clonotype was seen repeatedly, ten times or more. The V and J genes are TRBV29-1 and TRBJ2-1; tentative D call: TRBD1 (5 bases). V was shortened by 4 bases and J by 3 bases, with 7 bases between the two germline ends. This CDR3 is built from 12 residues. CDR1 SQVTM and CDR2 ANQGSEA come from the germline V gene. In DNA, the CDR3 is TGCAGCGTTGTTAGGGGCTACAATGAGCAGTTCTTC. This encodes CSVVRGYNEQFF.

This chain links TRBV20-1 with TRBJ2-3, with D maybe TRBD1 (7 bases). Germline-derived CDR1 and CDR2 are DFQATT and SNEGSKA (reference sequence). V was trimmed by 6 bases and J by 2 bases, leaving 18 bases between them. This CDR3 has 15 amino acids. CDR3 sequence (DNA): TGCAGTGCCCGGAGGGGGCTTAGTTCCACAGATACGCAGTATTTT. Translating gives CSARRGLSSTDTQYF.

The gene calls are TRBV3-1 and TRBJ2-7; no firm D call. The CDR3 extends over 14 amino acids. V was clipped by 1 base and J by 7 bases, with 14 bases between them. In germline, CDR1 is LGHDT, CDR2 YNNKEL (reference sequence). CDR3 residues: CASSQGVGNHEQYF. As DNA, the CDR3 is TGTGCCAGCAGCCAAGGGGTAGGGAATCATGAGCAGTACTTC.

J is TRBJ2-3 and V is TRBV14, with unresolved D. Between the trimmed V and J ends, which lost 0 bases and 2 bases, there was a span of 18 bases. There are 18 residues in the CDR3. Germline-derived CDR1 and CDR2 are SGHDN and FVKESK. The CDR3 bases are TGTGCCAGCAGCCAAGATAATTTTGGCGTCCGAAACACAGATACGCAGTATTTT. This encodes CASSQDNFGVRNTDTQYF.

J is TRBJ1-1 and V is TRBV14, with D maybe TRBD1 (5 bases). Trimming left V 0 bases short and J 0 bases short, with 11 bases between. CDR3 length equals 16 residues. Germline assignment: CDR1 SGHDN and CDR2 FVKESK. CDR3 in amino acids: CASSQEKGNLNTEAFF. CDR3 nucleotide sequence: TGTGCCAGCAGCCAAGAAAAGGGGAACTTGAACACTGAAGCTTTCTTT.

J is TRBJ1-6 and V is TRBV7-2; TRBD1 aligns across 8 bases. The trim removed 4 bases at V and 9 bases at J, leaving 14 bases unmatched. In germline, CDR1 is SGHTA, CDR2 FQGNSA. This CDR3 is 17 amino acids long. The DNA of the CDR3 is TGTGCCAGCAGCTCATCCGGGACAGGTCTAACGAGTTCACCCCTCCACTTT. Its protein product is CASSSSGTGLTSSPLHF.

The chain joins TRBV5-1 to TRBJ1-1, with 7 bases matching TRBD1. J gave up 1 base and V 0 bases, and 6 bases lay outside the gene matches. This CDR3 is 16 amino acids long. The germline gives CDR1 SGHRS, CDR2 YFSETQ. For the CDR3, the DNA is TGCGCCAGCAGCTTGGCCCCGACAGGGCAGAACACTGAAGCTTTCTTT. Amino acids: CASSLAPTGQNTEAFF.

V gene TRBV4-3 combines with J gene TRBJ1-5, with TRBD1 matching 7 bases. J was trimmed by 4 bases and V by 1 base; bases with no gene match: 7. The V gene's germline CDR1 is LGHNA and CDR2 YSLEER. CDR3 length equals 16 residues. CDR3 region: CASSQVFGTANQPQHF. The CDR3 nucleotides are TGCGCCAGCAGCCAAGTTTTTGGGACAGCAAATCAGCCCCAGCATTTT.

This clonotype occurred once. The chain employs TRBV27 and TRBJ2-3; 10 bases match TRBD1. CDR1 is MNHEY, CDR2 SMNVEV, per germline (reference sequence). The CDR3 contains 14 residues. The V segment lost 8 bases and the J segment 8 bases; nucleotides outside the gene matches: 10. The CDR3 DNA is TGTGCCAGCTCAATCGGGACAGGGGAGGGTACGCAGTATTTT. This codes for CASSIGTGEGTQYF.

This clonotype was seen at least ten times. The V gene is TRBV10-2, the J gene TRBJ2-7; TRBD2 aligns across 11 bases. This CDR3 is built from 14 residues. V shed 3 bases and J 6 bases; nucleotides not matched to a gene: 4. Germline CDR1 is WSHSY and CDR2 is SAAADI. CDR3 nucleotide sequence: TGCGCCAGCAGTGATTCACTAGCGGGGGTCGAGCAGTACTTC. It specifies CASSDSLAGVEQYF.

This chain connects TRBV4-3 to TRBJ2-2; D uncertain. Per germline, CDR1 LGHNA and CDR2 YSLEER. This CDR3 region has 13 residues. Deletions cut 0 bases from V and 8 bases from J, with 7 bases between. DNA for the CDR3: TGCGCCAGCAGCCAAGATGATCGTGGGGAGCTGTTTTTT. It translates to CASSQDDRGELFF.

In its sample, this clonotype was seen a few times. This chain uses TRBV5-5 with TRBJ1-5; the D gene is possibly TRBD1 (6 bases). Trimming took 5 bases from V and 4 from J, leaving 16 bases between them. The CDR3 is made up of 15 amino acids. Per germline, CDR1 SGHKS and CDR2 YYEKEE (reference sequence). CDR3 residues: CASRSGALGNQPQHF. CDR3 coding DNA: TGTGCCAGCAGGTCGGGGGCCCTTGGGAATCAGCCCCAGCATTTT.

About this clonotype itself: Germline and junction disagree at one end, which may indicate a read error. The rearrangement joins TRBV5-1 to TRBJ2-3; possible D gene TRBD2, 6 bases. Germline CDR1 SGHRS, CDR2 YFSETQ. The CDR3 sequence is 16 residues long. The CDR3, as DNA: TGTGCCAGCAGCTTAGGGCGGGGCCCCAGCACAGATACGCAGTATTTT. Translation gives CASSLGRGPSTDTQYF.

The chain has TRBV28 and TRBJ1-2, with D tentatively TRBD1 (6 bases). Germline lookup yields CDR1 MDHEN and CDR2 SYDVKM. The CDR3 loop spans 15 amino acids. Trimming shortened V by 5 bases and J by 6 bases, and 19 bases separated the two germline ends. CDR3: CASSLLNTQGNGYTF. CDR3 in DNA: TGTGCCAGCAGTCTCCTAAACACACAGGGCAATGGCTACACCTTC.

This clonotype has a single count. The chain employs TRBV7-2 and TRBJ2-1, with 10 nucleotides matching TRBD1. The assigned J gene may be wrong: the sequence end matches TRBJ2-7 better. Germline V gene sequence: CDR1 SGHTA, CDR2 FQGNSA. This CDR3 spans 15 amino acids. CDR3 sequence reads: CASSKTGGSYNEQYF. As DNA, the CDR3 is TGTGCCAGCAGCAAGACAGGGGGCTCCTACAATGAGCAGTACTTC.

V and J are TRBV11-1 and TRBJ1-1; 9 nucleotides match TRBD1. This CDR3 is built from 13 residues. The germline gives CDR1 SGHAT, CDR2 FQDESV (reference sequence). Losses at the gene ends were 4 bases for V and 11 bases for J; bases not matched to a gene: 8. CDR3 sequence: CASSSNRGRGAFF. In nucleotides, the CDR3 is TGTGCCAGCAGCTCCAACAGGGGGCGAGGGGCTTTCTTT. The whole variable domain, remainder taken from reference TRBV11-1 and TRBJ1-1, is EAEVAQSPRYKITEKSQAVAFWCDPISGHATLYWYRQILGQGPELLVQFQDESVVDDSQLPKDRFSAERLKGVDSTLKIQPAELGDSAMYLCASSSNRGRGAFFGQGTRLTVV.

This rearrangement joins TRBV9 to TRBJ1-2; no clear D gene. CDR1 and CDR2 (germline): SGDLS, YYNGEE. The CDR3 has 14 amino acids. Between the trimmed V and J ends, which lost 1 base and 6 bases, there was a span of 13 bases. In DNA, the CDR3 is TGTGCCAGCAGCGTATTGGCAGGACGAAATGGCTACACCTTC. Its translation: CASSVLAGRNGYTF. Drawing the rest from reference TRBV9 and TRBJ1-2, the complete variable domain is DSGVTQTPKHLITATGQRVTLRCSPRSGDLSVYWYQQSLDQGLQFLIQYYNGEERAKGNILERFSAQQFPDLHSELNLSSLELGDSALYFCASSVLAGRNGYTFGSGTRLTVV.

The gene calls are TRBV3-1 and TRBJ1-2, with D perhaps TRBD1 (6 bases). V lost 7 bases to trimming and J lost 8 bases, with 17 bases between them. CDR3 length: 13 residues. CDR1 is LGHDT and CDR2 is YNNKEL in the germline V gene (reference sequence). The CDR3 region has the DNA TGTGCCAGCACCGCCGGACAGATCGGAGGCTACACCTTC. Translation: CASTAGQIGGYTF.

This clonotype was detected only once. The J gene is TRBJ2-4, the V gene TRBV15; D is perhaps TRBD2 (5 bases). The end of the DNA aligns better with TRBJ2-7, so the J call may be wrong. This CDR3 has 14 amino acids. Looked up from germline, CDR1 is LNHNV and CDR2 is YYDKDF (reference sequence). The CDR3 region has the DNA TGTGCCACCAGCAGAGGGACCGGAGGTGACGAGCAGTACTTC. Translated, it gives CATSRGTGGDEQYF.

CDR3 loop: CASNTGDGQPQHF. In DNA form, the CDR3 reads TGTGCCAGCAACACAGGGGATGGGCAGCCCCAGCATTTT. The chain combines TRBV9 with TRBJ1-5, with 7 bases lining up with TRBD1. Losses at the gene ends were 6 bases for V and 7 bases for J; bases not matched to a gene: 7. Germline V gives CDR1 SGDLS, CDR2 YYNGEE. The CDR3 runs to 13 residues.

The chain carries TRBV20-1 and TRBJ1-4, with D unresolved. Per the germline V gene, CDR1 is DFQATT and CDR2 is SNEGSKA (reference sequence). V was clipped by 0 bases and J by 8 bases, with 16 bases between them. This CDR3 comprises 15 residues. CDR3 DNA sequence: TGCAGTGCTAGAGATCTACTAGGTCTAGGGGAAAAACTGTTTTTT. It translates to CSARDLLGLGEKLFF.

This clonotype has only a few counts. The rearrangement uses TRBV5-1 and TRBJ2-4; D remains unclear. Judging by the DNA end, TRBJ2-7 fits better; the J call may be wrong. Germline values: CDR1 SGHRS, CDR2 YFSETQ. This CDR3 comprises 12 residues. The CDR3 nucleotides are TGCGCCAGCAGCTCTACCCTAAACGAGCAGTACTTC. Translated, it gives CASSSTLNEQYF.

The chain employs TRBV27 and TRBJ2-3, with TRBD2 as a possible D gene (5 bases). V was clipped by 6 bases and J by 2 bases, with 15 bases between them. The CDR3 is made up of 15 amino acids. Germline CDR1 MNHEY, CDR2 SMNVEV (reference sequence). CDR3 sequence (DNA): TGTGCCAGCAGAGGCAGCGGCCCCTCCACAGATACGCAGTATTTT. Translation: CASRGSGPSTDTQYF.

This clonotype was detected a few times. The rearrangement links TRBV7-8 to TRBJ2-7; TRBD1 might be the D (5 bases). Germline V CDR1 and CDR2: SGHVS, FQNEAQ. Trimming took 0 bases from V and 3 from J, leaving 15 bases between them. The length of the CDR3 is 16 residues. The CDR3 nucleotides are TGTGCCAGCAGCTTAGCGGGTAGGGCAGGGAACTACGAGCAGTACTTC. Its translation: CASSLAGRAGNYEQYF.

This clonotype was observed a single time. The V gene is TRBV28, the J gene TRBJ2-1; tentative D call: TRBD1 (5 bases). The V and J ends lost 6 bases and 10 bases respectively, with 10 bases between them. Germline-derived CDR1 and CDR2 are MDHEN and SYDVKM. This CDR3 region has 11 residues. In nucleotides, the CDR3 is TGTGCCAGCAGCGGACACCGGGAGCAGTTCTTC. Protein product: CASSGHREQFF.

J is TRBJ2-3 and V is TRBV6-1, with 11 positions matching TRBD2. With 5 bases clipped from V and 6 bases from J, the junction kept 7 bases outside the gene matches. CDR1 and CDR2 from the germline V gene are MNHNS and SASEGT. The CDR3 totals 15 residues. The CDR3: CASSYSGGAVDTQYF. In nucleotides, the CDR3 is TGTGCCAGCAGTTATAGCGGGGGGGCGGTTGATACGCAGTATTTT.

The V call is TRBV20-1, the J call TRBJ1-5; no clear D. V lost 3 bases, J lost 1 base, and 10 bases lay in between. Germline V gene lookup returns CDR1 DFQATT and CDR2 SNEGSKA (reference sequence). This CDR3 comprises 14 residues. This CDR3 reads CSARQVGSNQPQHF. For the CDR3, the DNA is TGCAGTGCTAGGCAGGTGGGGAGCAATCAGCCCCAGCATTTT.

The genes are TRBV20-1 and TRBJ1-4, with D uncertain. The germline CDR1 and CDR2 sequences are DFQATT and SNEGSKA (reference sequence). This CDR3 region has 13 residues. The ends were cut back, 6 bases at V and 10 bases at J, with 18 bases in the middle. CDR3 DNA sequence: TGCAGTGCCCGGAAGGCCCTTGAGGGAAAACTGTTTTTT. This codes for CSARKALEGKLFF.